This T cell receptor (beta chain) is drawn from a study of tumor-infiltrating lymphocytes in primary liver carcinoma. Study-wide results and limits: Tumor-adjacent and tumor-blood pairs shared less of their repertoires than tumor region pairs shared.

With respect to this clonotype: What it recognizes is unknown.

Scientists recovered RNA and DNA together from around 18-30 mg of unsorted bulk tissue. Donors were untreated and chronically infected with HBV. TCR beta cDNA was made from 500 ng total RNA with a constant-region primer. Three nested multiplex PCR rounds, a slightly modified ARM-PCR, produced the libraries for TCR beta. TRBV1-TRBV30 forward primers and a C-beta reverse primer were used in the first two PCR rounds, which each ran for 9 to 10 cycles. TCRdb analysed the multiplex PCR reads with MiXCR anew, one entry per CDR3 protein. Of approximately 53,000 distinct CDR3 sequences listed, about 78% are singletons. The CDR3 runs to 18 residues. Germline-derived CDR1 and CDR2 are SQVTM and ANQGSEA. V gave up 4 bases and J gave up 0 bases, with 24 bases separating them.

The source material was liver tumor tissue from sampling region 5. Subset of the sample: tumor region T5, tumor centre. This chain uses TRBV29-1 with TRBJ1-2; weak D call: TRBD1 (5 bases). This clonotype was obtained from a man between 40 and 49 years old with primary liver carcinoma and hepatitis B virus infection. CDR3 residues: CSVGRPTGTRVANYGYTF. The CDR3 DNA sequence: TGCAGCGTTGGGAGACCAACAGGAACTCGAGTGGCTAACTATGGCTACACCTTC.